This T cell receptor beta chain comes out of a study of response to subunit inactivated influenza vaccine (dated by TCRdb to 2016 to 2019). About the study as a whole: To follow how T cells responded to a trivalent subunit inactivated influenza vaccine, the researchers relied on deep quantitative profiling of the T cell receptor repertoire.

Library preparation used RT-PCR. The run used an Illumina HiSeq 2500. TCRdb trimmed the raw reads at Q25, called clones with MiXCR and kept productive beta chains. Every CDR3 protein is listed once, alongside the most common genes and DNA of its rows. This sample comprises approximately 520,000 distinct CDR3 sequences, roughly 23% of them detected only once. In total, the top ten clones hold approximately 2% of the sample. V loses 6 bases, J loses 6 bases, and the germline ends lie 19 bases apart. Measured from the cysteine to the phenylalanine, the CDR3 is 15 residues long. The only DNA kept is the CDR3, 45 bases in frame from the first base. CDR1 and CDR2 are drawn from the germline V gene: MNHEY, SVGEGT. Beyond this particular receptor, the publication reports: According to the authors, only a limited number of new T cells may be recruited by each seasonal influenza vaccination.

This clonotype was picked up a small number of times. There is no known antigen for this receptor. No per-base quality is available; no much larger clone lies one base away. The chain uses TRBV6-2 or TRBV6-3 and TRBJ2-3; the D gene assignment is ambiguous. The starting material was CD4+ T cells sorted from PBMCs, obtained more than 4 days after vaccination. This clonotype originated in a man in his fifties or sixties who received an inactivated influenza vaccine. Donor details come from another sample of the same person, matched by shared clones. The nucleotide sequence reads TGTGCCAGCAGCATTACGGATATGTCCTCGGATACGCAGTATTTT. Its translation reads: CASSITDMSSDTQYF.